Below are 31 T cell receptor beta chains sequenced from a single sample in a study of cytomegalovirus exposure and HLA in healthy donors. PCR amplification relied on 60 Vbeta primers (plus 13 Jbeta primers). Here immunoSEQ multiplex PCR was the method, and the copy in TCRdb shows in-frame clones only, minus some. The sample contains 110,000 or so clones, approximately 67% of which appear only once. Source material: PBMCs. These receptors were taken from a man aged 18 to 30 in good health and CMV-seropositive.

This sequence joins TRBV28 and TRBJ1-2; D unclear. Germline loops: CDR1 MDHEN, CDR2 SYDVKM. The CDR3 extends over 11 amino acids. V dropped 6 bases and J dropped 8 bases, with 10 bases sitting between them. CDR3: CASRGGYGYTF. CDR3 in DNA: TGTGCCAGCAGAGGAGGGTACGGCTACACCTTC.

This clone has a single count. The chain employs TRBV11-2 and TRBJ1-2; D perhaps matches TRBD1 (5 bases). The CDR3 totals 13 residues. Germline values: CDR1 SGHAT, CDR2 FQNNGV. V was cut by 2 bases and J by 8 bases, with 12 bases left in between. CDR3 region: CASSLLQGGGYTF. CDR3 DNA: TGTGCCAGCAGCTTACTTCAGGGAGGCGGCTACACCTTC.

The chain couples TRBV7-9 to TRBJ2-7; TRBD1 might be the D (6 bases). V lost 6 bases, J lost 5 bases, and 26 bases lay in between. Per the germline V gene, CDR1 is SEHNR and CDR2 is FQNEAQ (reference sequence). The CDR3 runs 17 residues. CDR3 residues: CASSPLKMGAGPHEQYF. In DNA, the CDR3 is TGTGCCAGCAGTCCCCTGAAGATGGGGGCAGGGCCCCACGAGCAGTACTTC.

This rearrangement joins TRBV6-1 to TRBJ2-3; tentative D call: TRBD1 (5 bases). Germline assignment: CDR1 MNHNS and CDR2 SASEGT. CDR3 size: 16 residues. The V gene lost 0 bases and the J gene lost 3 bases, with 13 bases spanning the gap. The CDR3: CASSEAPQAMTDTQYF. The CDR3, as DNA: TGTGCCAGCAGTGAAGCCCCACAGGCCATGACAGATACGCAGTATTTT.

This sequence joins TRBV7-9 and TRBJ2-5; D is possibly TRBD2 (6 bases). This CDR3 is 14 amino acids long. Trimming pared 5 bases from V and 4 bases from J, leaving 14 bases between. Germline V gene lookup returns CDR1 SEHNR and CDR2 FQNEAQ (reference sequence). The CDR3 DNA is TGTGCCAGCAGCACGGGACCGCGGGGAGAGACCCAGTACTTC. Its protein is CASSTGPRGETQYF.

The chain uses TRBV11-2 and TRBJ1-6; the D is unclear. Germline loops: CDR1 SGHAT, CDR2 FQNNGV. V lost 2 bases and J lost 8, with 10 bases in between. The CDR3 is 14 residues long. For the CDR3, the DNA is TGTGCCAGCAGCTTACATTTGGGAGATTCACCCCTCCACTTT. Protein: CASSLHLGDSPLHF.

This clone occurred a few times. CDR3 sequence: CASSLGNSYEQYF. CDR3 nucleotides: TGTGCCAGCAGCTTAGGCAATTCCTACGAGCAGTACTTC. The chain has TRBV13 and TRBJ2-7; D not certain. This CDR3 contains 13 residues. V lost 0 bases and J 1 base, leaving 4 bases between the germline ends. Germline CDR1 and CDR2: PRHDT and FYEKMQ (reference sequence). Supplemented by reference TRBV13 and TRBJ2-7, the full variable domain reads AAGVIQSPRHLIKEKRETATLKCYPIPRHDTVYWYQQGPGQDPQFLISFYEKMQSDKGSIPDRFSAQQFSDYHSELNMSSLELGDSALYFCASSLGNSYEQYFGPGTRLTVT.

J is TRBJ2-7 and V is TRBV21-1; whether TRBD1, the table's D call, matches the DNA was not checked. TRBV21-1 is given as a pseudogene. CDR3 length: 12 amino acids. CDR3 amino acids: CASNTGDYEQYF. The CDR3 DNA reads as TGTGCCAGCAACACAGGGGACTACGAGCAGTACTTC.

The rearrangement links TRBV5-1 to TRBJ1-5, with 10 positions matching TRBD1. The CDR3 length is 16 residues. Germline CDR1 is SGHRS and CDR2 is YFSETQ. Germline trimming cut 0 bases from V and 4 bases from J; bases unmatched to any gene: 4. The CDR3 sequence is CASSLGDRGQNQPQHF. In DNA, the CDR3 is TGCGCCAGCAGCTTGGGGGACAGGGGACAAAATCAGCCCCAGCATTTT.

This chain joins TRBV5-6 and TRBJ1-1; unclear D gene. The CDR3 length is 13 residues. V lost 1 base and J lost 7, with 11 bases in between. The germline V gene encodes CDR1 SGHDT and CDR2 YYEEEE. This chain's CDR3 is CASSLKNEGEAFF. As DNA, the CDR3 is TGTGCCAGCAGCTTGAAGAATGAGGGTGAAGCTTTCTTT.

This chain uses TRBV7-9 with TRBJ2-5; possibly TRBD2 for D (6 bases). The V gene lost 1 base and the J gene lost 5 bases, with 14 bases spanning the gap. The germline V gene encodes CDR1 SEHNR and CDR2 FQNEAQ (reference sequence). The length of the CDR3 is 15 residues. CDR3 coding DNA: TGTGCCAGCAGCTTAGTGGGGGAGGAGATGGAGACCCAGTACTTC. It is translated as CASSLVGEEMETQYF. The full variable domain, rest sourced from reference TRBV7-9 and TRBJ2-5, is DTGVSQNPRHKITKRGQNVTFRCDPISEHNRLYWYRQTLGQGPEFLTYFQNEAQLEKSRLLSDRFSAERPKGSFSTLEIQRTEQGDSAMYLCASSLVGEEMETQYFGPGTRLLVL.

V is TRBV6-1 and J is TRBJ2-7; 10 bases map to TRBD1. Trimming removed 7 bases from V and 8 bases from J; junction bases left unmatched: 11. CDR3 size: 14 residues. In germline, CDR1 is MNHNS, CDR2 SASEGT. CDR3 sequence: CASTPRTGGVKQYV. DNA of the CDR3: TGTGCCAGCACTCCTAGGACAGGGGGGGTCAAGCAGTACGTC.

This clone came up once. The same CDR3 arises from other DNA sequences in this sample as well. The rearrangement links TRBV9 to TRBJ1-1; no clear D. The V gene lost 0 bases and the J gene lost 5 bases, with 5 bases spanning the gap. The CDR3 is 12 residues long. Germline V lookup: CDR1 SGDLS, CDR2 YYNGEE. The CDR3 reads CASSVGGTEAFF. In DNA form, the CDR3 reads TGTGCCAGCAGCGTAGGAGGGACTGAAGCTTTCTTT. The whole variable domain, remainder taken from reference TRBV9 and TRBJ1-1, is DSGVTQTPKHLITATGQRVTLRCSPRSGDLSVYWYQQSLDQGLQFLIQYYNGEERAKGNILERFSAQQFPDLHSELNLSSLELGDSALYFCASSVGGTEAFFGQGTRLTVV.

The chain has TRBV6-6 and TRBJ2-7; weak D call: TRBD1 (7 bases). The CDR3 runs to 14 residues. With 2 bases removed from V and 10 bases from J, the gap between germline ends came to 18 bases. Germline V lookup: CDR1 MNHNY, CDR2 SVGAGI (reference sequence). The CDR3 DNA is TGTGCCAGCAGTTACGGGGGGACAGATGGCGCCCAGTACGTC. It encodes CASSYGGTDGAQYV.

CDR3 nucleotides: TGTGCCAGCAACCCCAGGACAGGGGGAACCACAGATACGCAGTATTTT. Translating it yields CASNPRTGGTTDTQYF. The chain couples TRBV2 to TRBJ2-3, with TRBD1 matching 10 bases. Per germline, CDR1 SNHLY and CDR2 FYNNEI. The J segment lost 2 bases and the V segment lost 7 bases, leaving 9 bases of the junction unmatched. CDR3 length: 16 residues.

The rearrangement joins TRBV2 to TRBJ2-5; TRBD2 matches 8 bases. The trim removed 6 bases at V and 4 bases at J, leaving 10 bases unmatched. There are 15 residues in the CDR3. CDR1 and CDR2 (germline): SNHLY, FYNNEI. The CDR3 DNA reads TGTGCCAGCAGGGGGACTAGAGACCCTAGAGAGACCCAGTACTTC. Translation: CASRGTRDPRETQYF.

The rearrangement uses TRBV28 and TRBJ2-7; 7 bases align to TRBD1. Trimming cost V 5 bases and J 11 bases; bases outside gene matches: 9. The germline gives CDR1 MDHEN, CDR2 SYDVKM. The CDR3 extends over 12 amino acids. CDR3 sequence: CASSLTGVGEYF. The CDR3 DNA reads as TGTGCCAGCAGTCTTACAGGGGTCGGGGAGTACTTC.

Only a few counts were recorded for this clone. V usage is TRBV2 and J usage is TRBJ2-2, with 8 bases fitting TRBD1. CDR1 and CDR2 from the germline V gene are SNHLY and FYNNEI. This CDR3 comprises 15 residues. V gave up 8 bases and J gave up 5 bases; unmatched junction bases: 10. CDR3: CASGGQGRWTGELFF. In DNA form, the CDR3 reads TGTGCCAGCGGAGGACAGGGAAGGTGGACCGGGGAGCTGTTTTTT.

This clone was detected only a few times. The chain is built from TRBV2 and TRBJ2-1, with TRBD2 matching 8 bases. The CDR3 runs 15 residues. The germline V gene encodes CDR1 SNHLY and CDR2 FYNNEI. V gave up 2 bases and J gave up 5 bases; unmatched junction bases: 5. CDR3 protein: CASSELAGGNNEQFF. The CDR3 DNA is TGTGCCAGCAGTGAACTCGCGGGGGGCAACAATGAGCAGTTCTTC.

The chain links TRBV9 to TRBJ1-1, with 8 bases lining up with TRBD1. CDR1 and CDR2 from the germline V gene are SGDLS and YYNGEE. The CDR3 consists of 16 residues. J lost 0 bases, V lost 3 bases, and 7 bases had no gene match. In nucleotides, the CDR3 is TGTGCCAGCAGCGCCCGGACAGGGTACGTGAACACTGAAGCTTTCTTT. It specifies CASSARTGYVNTEAFF.

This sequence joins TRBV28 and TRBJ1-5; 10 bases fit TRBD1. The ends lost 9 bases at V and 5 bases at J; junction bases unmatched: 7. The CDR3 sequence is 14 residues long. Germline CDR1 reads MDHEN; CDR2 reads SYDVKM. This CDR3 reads CASSGQGKYQPQHF. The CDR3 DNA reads TGTGCCAGTTCGGGACAGGGGAAGTATCAGCCCCAGCATTTT.

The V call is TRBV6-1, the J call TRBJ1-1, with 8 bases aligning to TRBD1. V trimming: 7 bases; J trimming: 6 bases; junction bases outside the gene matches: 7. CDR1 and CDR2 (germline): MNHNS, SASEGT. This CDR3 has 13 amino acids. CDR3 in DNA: TGTGCCAGCAATGGACAGGGAGAGGCTGAAGCTTTCTTT. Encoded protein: CASNGQGEAEAFF.

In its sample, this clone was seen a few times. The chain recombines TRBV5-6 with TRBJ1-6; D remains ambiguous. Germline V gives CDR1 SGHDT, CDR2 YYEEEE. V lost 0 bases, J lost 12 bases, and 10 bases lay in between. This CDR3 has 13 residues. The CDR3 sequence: CASSLGERQPLHF. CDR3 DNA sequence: TGTGCCAGCAGCTTGGGGGAGCGGCAACCCCTCCACTTT.

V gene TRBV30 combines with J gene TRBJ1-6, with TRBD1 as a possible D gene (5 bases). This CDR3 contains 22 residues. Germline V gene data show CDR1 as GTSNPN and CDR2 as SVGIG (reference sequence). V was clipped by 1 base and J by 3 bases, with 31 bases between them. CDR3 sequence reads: CAWSENRNKPGRIADYNSPLHF. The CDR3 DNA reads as TGTGCCTGGAGTGAGAACCGTAATAAACCGGGACGGATAGCGGACTATAATTCACCCCTCCACTTT.

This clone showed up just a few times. CDR3 loop: CASSPRTGRTEAFF. The DNA of the CDR3 is TGTGCCAGCAGTCCACGGACAGGGAGGACTGAAGCTTTCTTT. The chain uses TRBV28 and TRBJ1-1, with 8 bases fitting TRBD1. The germline gives CDR1 MDHEN, CDR2 SYDVKM. This CDR3 is 14 amino acids long. V gave up 5 bases and J gave up 5 bases; unmatched junction bases: 7.

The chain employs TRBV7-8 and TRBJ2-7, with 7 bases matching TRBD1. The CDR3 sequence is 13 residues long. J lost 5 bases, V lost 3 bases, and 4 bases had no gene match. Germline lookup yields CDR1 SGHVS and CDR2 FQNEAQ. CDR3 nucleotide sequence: TGTGCCAGCAGCTTGGGGACAGTCCACGAGCAGTACGTC. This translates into CASSLGTVHEQYV.

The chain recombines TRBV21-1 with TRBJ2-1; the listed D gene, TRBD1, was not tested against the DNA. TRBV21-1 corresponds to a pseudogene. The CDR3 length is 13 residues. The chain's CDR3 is CASSARQAAHQFF. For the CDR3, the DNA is TGTGCCAGCAGCGCACGACAGGCCGCCCACCAGTTCTTC.

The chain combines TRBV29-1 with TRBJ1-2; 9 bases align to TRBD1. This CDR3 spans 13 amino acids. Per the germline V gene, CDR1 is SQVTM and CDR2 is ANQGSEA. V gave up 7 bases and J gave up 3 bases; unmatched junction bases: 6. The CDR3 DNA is TGCAGCGCCGGGGACAGGGCGCACTATGGCTACACCTTC. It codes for CSAGDRAHYGYTF.

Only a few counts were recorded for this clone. The chain's CDR3 is CASNSGTGGYEQYF. For the CDR3, the DNA is TGTGCCAGCAATTCCGGGACAGGGGGTTACGAGCAGTACTTC. V gene TRBV6-5 combines with J gene TRBJ2-7; TRBD1 matches 11 bases. The CDR3 contains 14 residues. The ends lost 7 bases at V and 4 bases at J; junction bases unmatched: 6. Germline V gene sequence: CDR1 MNHEY, CDR2 SVGAGI.

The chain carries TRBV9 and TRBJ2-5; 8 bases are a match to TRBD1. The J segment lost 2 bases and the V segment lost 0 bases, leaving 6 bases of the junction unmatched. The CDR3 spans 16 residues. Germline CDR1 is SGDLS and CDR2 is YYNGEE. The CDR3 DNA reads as TGTGCCAGCAGCGTAGGGACAGGGACCAGGCAAGAGACCCAGTACTTC. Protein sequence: CASSVGTGTRQETQYF.

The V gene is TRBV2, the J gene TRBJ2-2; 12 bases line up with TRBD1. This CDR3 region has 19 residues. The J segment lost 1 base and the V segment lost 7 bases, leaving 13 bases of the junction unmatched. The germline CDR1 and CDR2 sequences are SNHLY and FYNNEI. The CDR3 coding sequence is TGTGCCAGCACAAAAAGGGACAGGGGGCGACGGGGGAACACCGGGGAGCTGTTTTTT. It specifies CASTKRDRGRRGNTGELFF.